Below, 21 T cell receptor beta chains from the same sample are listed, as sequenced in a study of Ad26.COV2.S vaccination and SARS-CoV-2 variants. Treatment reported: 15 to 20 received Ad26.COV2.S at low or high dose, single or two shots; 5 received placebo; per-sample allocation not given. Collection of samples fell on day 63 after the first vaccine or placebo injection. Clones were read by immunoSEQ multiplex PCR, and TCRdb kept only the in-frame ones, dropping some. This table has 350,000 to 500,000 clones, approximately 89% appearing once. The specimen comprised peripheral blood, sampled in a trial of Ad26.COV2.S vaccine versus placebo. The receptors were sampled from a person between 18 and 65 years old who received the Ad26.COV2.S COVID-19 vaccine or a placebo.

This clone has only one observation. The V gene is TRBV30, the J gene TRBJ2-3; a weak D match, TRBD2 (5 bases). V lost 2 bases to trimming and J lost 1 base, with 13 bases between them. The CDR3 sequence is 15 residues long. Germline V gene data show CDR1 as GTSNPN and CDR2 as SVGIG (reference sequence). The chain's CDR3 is CAWSTMDLRTDTQYF. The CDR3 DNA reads TGTGCCTGGAGTACTATGGACTTACGCACAGATACGCAGTATTTT.

The CDR3 coding sequence is TGTGCCAGCAGCTTAAAGTCAGCGTCAGATACGCAGTATTTT. Amino acids: CASSLKSASDTQYF. The rearrangement uses TRBV7-2 and TRBJ2-3; D uncertain. CDR3 length: 14 residues. With 2 bases removed from V and 4 bases from J, the gap between germline ends came to 10 bases. CDR1 SGHTA and CDR2 FQGNSA come from the germline V gene.

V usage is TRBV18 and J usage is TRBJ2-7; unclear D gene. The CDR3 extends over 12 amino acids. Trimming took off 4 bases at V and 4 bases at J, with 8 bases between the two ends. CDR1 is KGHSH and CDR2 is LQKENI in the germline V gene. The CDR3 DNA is TGTGCCAGCTCACTGGACCAATACGAGCAGTACTTC. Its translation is CASSLDQYEQYF.

CDR3 coding DNA: TGTGCCATCAGTGAGGCGGGGTACTCCTACGAGCAGTACGTC. This sequence encodes CAISEAGYSYEQYV. The chain links TRBV10-3 to TRBJ2-7, with TRBD2 as a possible D gene (6 bases). Trimming stripped 2 bases from V and 0 bases from J, with 8 bases between. The CDR3 totals 14 residues. Germline CDR1 is ENHRY and CDR2 is SYGVKD.

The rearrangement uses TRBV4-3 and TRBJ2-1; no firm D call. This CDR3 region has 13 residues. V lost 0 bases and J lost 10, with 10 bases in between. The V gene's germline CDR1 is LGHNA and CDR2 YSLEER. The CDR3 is CASSQDRIQEQFF. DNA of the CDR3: TGCGCCAGCAGCCAAGATAGGATCCAAGAGCAGTTCTTC.

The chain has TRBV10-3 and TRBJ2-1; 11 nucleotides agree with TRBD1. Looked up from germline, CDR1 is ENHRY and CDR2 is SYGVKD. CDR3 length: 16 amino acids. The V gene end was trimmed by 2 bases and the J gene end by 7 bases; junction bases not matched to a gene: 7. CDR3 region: CAISEPDRGRANEQFF. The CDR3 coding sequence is TGTGCCATCAGTGAGCCGGACAGGGGGCGGGCAAATGAGCAGTTCTTC.

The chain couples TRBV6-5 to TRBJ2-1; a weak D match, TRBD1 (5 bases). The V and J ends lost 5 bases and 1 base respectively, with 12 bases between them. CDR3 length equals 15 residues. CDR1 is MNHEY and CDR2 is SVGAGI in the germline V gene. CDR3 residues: CASSPQVHSYNEQFF. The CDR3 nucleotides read TGTGCCAGCAGTCCACAGGTTCATTCCTACAATGAGCAGTTCTTC.

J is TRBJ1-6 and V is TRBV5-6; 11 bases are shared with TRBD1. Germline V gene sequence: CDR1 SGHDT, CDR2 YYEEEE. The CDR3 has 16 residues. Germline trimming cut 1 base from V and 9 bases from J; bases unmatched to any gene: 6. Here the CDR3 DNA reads TGTGCCAGCAGCTTGTATAGGACAGGGGGCCTTTCACCCCTCCACTTT. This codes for CASSLYRTGGLSPLHF. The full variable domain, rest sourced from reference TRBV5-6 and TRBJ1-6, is DAGVTQSPTHLIKTRGQQVTLRCSPKSGHDTVSWYQQALGQGPQFIFQYYEEEERQRGNFPDRFSGHQFPNYSSELNVNALLLGDSALYLCASSLYRTGGLSPLHFGNGTRLTVT.

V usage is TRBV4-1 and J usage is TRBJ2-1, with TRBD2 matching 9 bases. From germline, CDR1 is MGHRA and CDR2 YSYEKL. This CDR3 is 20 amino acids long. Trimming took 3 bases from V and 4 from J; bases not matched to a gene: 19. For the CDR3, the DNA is TGCGCCAGCAGCCACCCCCGCGCGGGGGGCGGGAGGGATCCTTACAATGAGCAGTTCTTC. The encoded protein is CASSHPRAGGGRDPYNEQFF.

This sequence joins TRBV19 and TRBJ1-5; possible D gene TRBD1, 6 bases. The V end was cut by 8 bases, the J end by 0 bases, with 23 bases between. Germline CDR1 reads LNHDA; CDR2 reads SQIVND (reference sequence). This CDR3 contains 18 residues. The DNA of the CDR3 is TGTGCCAGTGAACAGGGACGGCGTGCCCTGTTTAGCAATCAGCCCCAGCATTTT. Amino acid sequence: CASEQGRRALFSNQPQHF.

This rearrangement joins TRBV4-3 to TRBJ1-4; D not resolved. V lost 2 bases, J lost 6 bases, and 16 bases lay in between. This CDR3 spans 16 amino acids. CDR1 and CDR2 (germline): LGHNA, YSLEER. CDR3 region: CASSQRDIPSDEKLFF. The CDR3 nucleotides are TGCGCCAGCAGCCAAAGAGACATCCCCTCGGATGAAAAACTGTTTTTT.

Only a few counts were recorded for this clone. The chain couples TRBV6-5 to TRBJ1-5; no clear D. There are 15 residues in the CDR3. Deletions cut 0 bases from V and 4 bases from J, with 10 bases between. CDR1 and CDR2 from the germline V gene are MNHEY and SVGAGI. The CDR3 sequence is CASSYSNNLNQPQHF. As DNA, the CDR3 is TGTGCCAGCAGTTACTCAAACAACCTGAATCAGCCCCAGCATTTT.

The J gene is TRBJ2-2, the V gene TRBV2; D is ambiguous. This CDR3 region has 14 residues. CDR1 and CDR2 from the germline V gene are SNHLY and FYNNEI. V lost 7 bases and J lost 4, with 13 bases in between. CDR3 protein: CASKESPTTGELFF. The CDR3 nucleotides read TGTGCCAGCAAAGAAAGCCCAACCACCGGGGAGCTGTTTTTT.

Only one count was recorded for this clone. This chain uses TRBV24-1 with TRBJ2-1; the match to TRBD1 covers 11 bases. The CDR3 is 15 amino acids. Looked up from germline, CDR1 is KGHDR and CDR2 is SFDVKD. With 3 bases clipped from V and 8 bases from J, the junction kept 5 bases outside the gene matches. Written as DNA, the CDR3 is TGTGCCACCAGTGATCTCGGACAGGGGGCGGATGAGCAGTTCTTC. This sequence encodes CATSDLGQGADEQFF.

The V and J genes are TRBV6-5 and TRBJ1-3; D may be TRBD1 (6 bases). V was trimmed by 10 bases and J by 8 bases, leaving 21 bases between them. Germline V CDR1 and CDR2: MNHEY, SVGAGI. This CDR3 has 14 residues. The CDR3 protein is CATSRDIIPDTIYF. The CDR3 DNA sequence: TGTGCCACTTCCCGGGACATTATTCCCGACACCATATATTTT.

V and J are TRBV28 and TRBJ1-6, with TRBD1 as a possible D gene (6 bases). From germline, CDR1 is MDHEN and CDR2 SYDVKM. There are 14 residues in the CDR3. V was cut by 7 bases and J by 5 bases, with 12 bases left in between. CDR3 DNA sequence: TGTGCCAGCACCCTGGGGGGGCATAATTCACCCCTCCACTTT. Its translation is CASTLGGHNSPLHF.

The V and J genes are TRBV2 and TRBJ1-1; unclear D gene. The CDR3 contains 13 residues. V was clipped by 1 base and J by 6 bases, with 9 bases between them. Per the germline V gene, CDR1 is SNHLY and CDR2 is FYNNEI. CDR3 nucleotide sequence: TGTGCCAGCAGTGAAGGTGAGACGCCTGAAGCTTTCTTT. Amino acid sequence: CASSEGETPEAFF.

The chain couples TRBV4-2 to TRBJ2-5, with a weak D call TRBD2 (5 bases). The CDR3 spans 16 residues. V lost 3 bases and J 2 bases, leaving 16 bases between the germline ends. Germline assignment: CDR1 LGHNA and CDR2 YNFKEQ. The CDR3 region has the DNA TGTGCCAGCAGCCATTATAGCGTCCGAGGGCAAGAGACCCAGTACTTC. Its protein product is CASSHYSVRGQETQYF.

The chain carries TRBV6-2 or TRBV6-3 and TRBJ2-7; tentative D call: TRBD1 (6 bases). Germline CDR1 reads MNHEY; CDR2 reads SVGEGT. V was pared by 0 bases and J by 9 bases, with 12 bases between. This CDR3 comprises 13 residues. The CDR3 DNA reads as TGTGCCAGCAGTTACTCACAGGGAAGGGTGCAGTACTTC. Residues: CASSYSQGRVQYF.

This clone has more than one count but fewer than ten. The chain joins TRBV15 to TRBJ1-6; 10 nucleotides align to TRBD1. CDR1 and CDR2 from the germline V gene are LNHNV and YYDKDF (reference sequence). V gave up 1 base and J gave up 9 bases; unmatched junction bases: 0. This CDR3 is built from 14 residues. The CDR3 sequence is CATSRGQGASPLHF. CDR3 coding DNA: TGTGCCACCAGCAGAGGACAGGGGGCTTCACCCCTCCACTTT.

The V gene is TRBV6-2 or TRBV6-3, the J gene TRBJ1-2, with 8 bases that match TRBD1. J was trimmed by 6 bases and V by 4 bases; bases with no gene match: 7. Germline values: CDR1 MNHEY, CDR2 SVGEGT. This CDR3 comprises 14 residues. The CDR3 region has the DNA TGTGCCAGCAGTTCCGGGACAGGAGATCATGGCTACACCTTC. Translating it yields CASSSGTGDHGYTF.